This TCR beta chain originates from a study of blood T cell repertoires in COVID-19. Across the whole study: Acute and convalescent COVID-19 specimens originated in the United States, Italy and Spain. From T cells, B-cell-depleted T cells, or PBMCs came the material, which was cDNA or gDNA.

Here immunoSEQ multiplex PCR was the method, and the copy in TCRdb shows in-frame clones only, minus some. The sample has some 240,000 clones, roughly 84% seen once. This CDR3 contains 16 residues. Germline CDR1 reads SEHNR; CDR2 reads FQNEAQ (reference sequence). Germline trimming cut 5 bases from V and 3 bases from J; bases unmatched to any gene: 7. The sample holds a few counts of this clone. The sample was peripheral blood. The receptor was isolated from a woman aged 40 to 50 who had recovered from COVID-19. This chain connects TRBV7-9 to TRBJ2-1; 10 bases align to TRBD1. In DNA, the CDR3 is TGTGCCAGCAGCCTAACCTGGGACAGGGGCTACAATGAGCAGTTCTTC. Its translation: CASSLTWDRGYNEQFF.